Given below is one TCR beta chain in context. Sequenced by immunoSEQ multiplex PCR; TCRdb stores in-frame clones only, minus some. The data show roughly 90,000 clones, more than 70% seen once. These data originate in a study of PD-L1 blockade in urothelial cancer. About the research overall: A median of roughly 140,000 T cells was found in the blood samples.

The ends lost 6 bases at V and 3 bases at J; junction bases unmatched: 8. The CDR3 is 15 residues long. Germline V gene data show CDR1 as SGHTA and CDR2 as FQGNSA. Described time point: pretreatment peripheral blood. This receptor was identified in a woman aged 80 or older with urothelial cancer. This sample comprised PBMCs, obtained around atezolizumab (anti-PD-L1) treatment. The chain is built from TRBV7-2 and TRBJ2-7, with 10 bases identical to TRBD2. The CDR3 nucleotides are TGTGCCAGCAGGAGAGGACTAGCGGAGAGCTACGAGCAGTACTTC. Protein sequence: CASRRGLAESYEQYF.